The 18 T cell receptor beta chains below come from one sample, sequenced in a study of OX40 agonist ivuxolimab in advanced cancers. Method: immunoSEQ multiplex PCR; TCRdb's copy keeps in-frame clones and lacks some. The sample lists roughly 56,000 clones; 70% to 90% were seen once. This material consisted of CD4+ or CD8+ T cells sorted from blood, taken in a trial of the OX40 agonist ivuxolimab. The receptors were gathered from an adult with an advanced solid tumor such as melanoma, head and neck, liver or kidney cancer.

The chain recombines TRBV15 with TRBJ2-3, with 13 bases fitting TRBD2. From germline, CDR1 is LNHNV and CDR2 YYDKDF (reference sequence). The CDR3 extends over 18 amino acids. With 4 bases clipped from V and 6 bases from J, the junction kept 13 bases outside the gene matches. The CDR3 DNA reads TGTGCCACCAGCATCCTAGTCGGACTAGCGGGAGAGTTCGATACGCAGTATTTT. Residues: CATSILVGLAGEFDTQYF.

This clone appeared once. The gene calls are TRBV5-1 and TRBJ2-1, with 11 bases fitting TRBD2. The germline CDR1 and CDR2 sequences are SGHRS and YFSETQ. The V gene end was trimmed by 2 bases and the J gene end by 10 bases; junction bases not matched to a gene: 8. The CDR3 is 15 residues long. The CDR3: CASSFRLAGLNEQFF. The DNA for the CDR3 is TGCGCCAGCAGCTTTAGACTAGCGGGACTGAACGAGCAGTTCTTC. Complete variable domain (other parts from reference TRBV5-1 and TRBJ2-1): KAGVTQTPRYLIKTRGQQVTLSCSPISGHRSVSWYQQTPGQGLQFLFEYFSETQRNKGNFPGRFSGRQFSNSRSEMNVSTLELGDSALYLCASSFRLAGLNEQFFGPGTRLTVL.

The J gene is TRBJ2-1, the V gene TRBV28; 8 bases map to TRBD1. Germline V gives CDR1 MDHEN, CDR2 SYDVKM. The CDR3 extends over 16 amino acids. V trimming: 3 bases; J trimming: 0 bases; junction bases outside the gene matches: 4. The CDR3 sequence is CASSFTGTGSYNEQFF. The CDR3 DNA sequence: TGTGCCAGCAGTTTTACCGGGACAGGCTCCTACAATGAGCAGTTCTTC.

The CDR3 bases are TGTGCCAGCAGTAGGGTGTGGGGCTACACCTTC. Translation: CASSRVWGYTF. The genes are TRBV11-2 and TRBJ1-2; D remains unclear. The length of the CDR3 is 11 residues. Per the germline V gene, CDR1 is SGHAT and CDR2 is FQNNGV. Trimming shortened V by 6 bases and J by 8 bases, and 10 bases separated the two germline ends.

The chain recombines TRBV18 with TRBJ2-5; D is undetermined. The CDR3 extends over 13 amino acids. Germline assignment: CDR1 KGHSH and CDR2 LQKENI. Trimming left V 3 bases short and J 0 bases short, with 5 bases between. This CDR3 is CASSPSYQETQYF. The CDR3 nucleotides read TGTGCCAGCTCACCTTCGTACCAAGAGACCCAGTACTTC.

The rearrangement links TRBV30 to TRBJ2-7; D gene ambiguous. The CDR3 runs to 14 residues. V gave up 0 bases and J gave up 3 bases, with 12 bases separating them. Germline V gene data show CDR1 as GTSNPN and CDR2 as SVGIG (reference sequence). The CDR3 coding sequence is TGTGCCTGGAGTGTCATAGGGCCGGGCTACGAGCAGTACTTC. As protein: CAWSVIGPGYEQYF. The full variable domain, rest sourced from reference TRBV30 and TRBJ2-7, is SQTIHQWPATLVQPVGSPLSLECTVEGTSNPNLYWYRQAAGRGLQLLFYSVGIGQISSEVPQNLSASRPQDRQFILSSKKLLLSDSGFYLCAWSVIGPGYEQYFGPGTRLTVT.

This clone was seen at least ten times. CDR3 residues: CASSPSGNPNTGELFF. CDR3 DNA sequence: TGTGCCAGCTCACCTAGCGGGAATCCTAACACCGGGGAGCTGTTTTTT. This chain connects TRBV18 to TRBJ2-2, with 8 positions matching TRBD2. Germline assignment: CDR1 KGHSH and CDR2 LQKENI. Trimming took 3 bases from V and 2 from J; bases not matched to a gene: 5. CDR3 length: 16 residues.

The chain combines TRBV14 with TRBJ2-3; D is unclear. The CDR3 length is 13 residues. V was pared by 0 bases and J by 3 bases, with 4 bases between. Germline V gene sequence: CDR1 SGHDN, CDR2 FVKESK. The DNA for the CDR3 is TGTGCCAGCAGCCAAGATCGGACAGATACGCAGTATTTT. Encoded protein: CASSQDRTDTQYF. The variable domain in full, with the rest retrieved from reference TRBV14 and TRBJ2-3, is EAGVTQFPSHSVIEKGQTVTLRCDPISGHDNLYWYRRVMGKEIKFLLHFVKESKQDESGMPNNRFLAERTGGTYSTLKVQPAELEDSGVYFCASSQDRTDTQYFGPGTRLTVL.

This sequence joins TRBV6-5 and TRBJ2-7; possibly TRBD2 for D (5 bases). The CDR3 is 11 residues long. Per the germline V gene, CDR1 is MNHEY and CDR2 is SVGAGI. Trimming cost V 6 bases and J 6 bases, with 9 bases left between them. This CDR3 reads CASSLASEQYF. The CDR3 region has the DNA TGTGCCAGCAGCCTAGCTTCCGAGCAGTACTTC.

This clone occurred once. V usage is TRBV18 and J usage is TRBJ2-5; D unresolved. V lost 0 bases, J lost 2 bases, and 7 bases lay in between. The CDR3 contains 14 residues. Germline V gene data show CDR1 as KGHSH and CDR2 as LQKENI. The CDR3, as DNA: TGTGCCAGCTCACCACCGAACAGACAAGAGACCCAGTACTTC. Translating it yields CASSPPNRQETQYF.

V usage is TRBV6-4 and J usage is TRBJ2-3, with no clear D. Germline V CDR1 and CDR2: MRHNA, SNTAGT. V was trimmed by 2 bases and J by 4 bases, leaving 7 bases between them. The CDR3 extends over 13 amino acids. The CDR3 coding sequence is TGTGCCAGCAGTGACGGTGAATCAGATACGCAGTATTTT. Translated: CASSDGESDTQYF.

The gene calls are TRBV2 and TRBJ2-5, with D hard to call. Trimming shortened V by 6 bases and J by 5 bases, and 10 bases separated the two germline ends. This CDR3 is built from 12 residues. Germline V gene lookup returns CDR1 SNHLY and CDR2 FYNNEI. The CDR3 spells CASRKRKETQYF. CDR3 DNA sequence: TGTGCCAGCAGGAAGCGAAAGGAGACCCAGTACTTC.

This chain links TRBV5-1 with TRBJ2-1; 9 bases are shared with TRBD1. Unmatched junction bases numbered 7, after V lost 4 bases and J lost 2 bases. The CDR3 is 16 amino acids. Germline lookup yields CDR1 SGHRS and CDR2 YFSETQ. CDR3 DNA: TGCGCCAGCAGCCCGGATTGGACAGGGGCCTACAATGAGCAGTTCTTC. As protein: CASSPDWTGAYNEQFF.

Written as DNA, the CDR3 is TGTGCCAGCCTAAACCAACGGGCTAGCGGGATGAAGACCCAGTACTTC. This gives the protein CASLNQRASGMKTQYF. The V call is TRBV28, the J call TRBJ2-5; 9 bases match TRBD2. Germline lookup yields CDR1 MDHEN and CDR2 SYDVKM. The J segment lost 6 bases and the V segment lost 8 bases, leaving 16 bases of the junction unmatched. The CDR3 length is 16 residues.

The genes are TRBV27 and TRBJ2-1, with no clear D. CDR1 MNHEY and CDR2 SMNVEV come from the germline V gene (reference sequence). CDR3 length: 13 residues. The V end was cut by 0 bases, the J end by 8 bases, with 8 bases between. CDR3: CASSLSLVDEQFF. The CDR3, as DNA: TGTGCCAGCAGTTTATCTCTAGTAGATGAGCAGTTCTTC.

The chain employs TRBV9 and TRBJ2-7, with 7 bases lining up with TRBD2. The CDR3 runs 12 residues. Germline V lookup: CDR1 SGDLS, CDR2 YYNGEE. Trimming cost V 4 bases and J 4 bases; bases outside gene matches: 2. CDR3 DNA sequence: TGTGCCAGCAGCCCCGGGGGGTACGAGCAGTACTTC. Protein product: CASSPGGYEQYF.

This rearrangement joins TRBV5-4 to TRBJ2-5; TRBD2 matches 11 bases. The CDR3 is 14 amino acids. CDR1 SGHNT and CDR2 YYREEE come from the germline V gene (reference sequence). The V gene end was trimmed by 4 bases and the J gene end by 11 bases; junction bases not matched to a gene: 10. CDR3 amino acids: CASSHWGLADAQYF. DNA of the CDR3: TGTGCCAGCAGCCATTGGGGACTAGCGGATGCTCAGTACTTC.

This sequence joins TRBV7-3 and TRBJ2-3; D is ambiguous. Between the trimmed V and J ends, which lost 5 bases and 4 bases, there was a span of 13 bases. Germline V lookup: CDR1 SGHTA, CDR2 FQGTGA. The CDR3 consists of 14 residues. CDR3 protein: CASSPPWDPDTQYF. The CDR3, as DNA: TGTGCCAGCAGCCCCCCGTGGGATCCAGATACGCAGTATTTT.